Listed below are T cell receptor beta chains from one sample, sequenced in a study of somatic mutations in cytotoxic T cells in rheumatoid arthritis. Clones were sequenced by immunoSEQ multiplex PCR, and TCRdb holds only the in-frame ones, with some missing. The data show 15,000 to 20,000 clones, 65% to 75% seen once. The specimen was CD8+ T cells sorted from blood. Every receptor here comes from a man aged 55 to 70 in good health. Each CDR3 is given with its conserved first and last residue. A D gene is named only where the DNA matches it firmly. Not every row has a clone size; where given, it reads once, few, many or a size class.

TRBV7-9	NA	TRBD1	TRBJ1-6	CASSLVDRGLNSPLHF	TGTGCCAGCAGCTTGGTAGACAGGGGGTTAAATTCACCCCTCCACTTT
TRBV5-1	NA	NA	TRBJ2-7	CASSLWGQNNYEQYF	TGCGCCAGCAGCTTGTGGGGACAAAACAACTACGAGCAGTACTTC
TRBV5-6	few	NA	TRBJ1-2	CASSTRVTSYGYTF	TGTGCCAGCAGCACCAGGGTCACAAGCTATGGCTACACCTTC
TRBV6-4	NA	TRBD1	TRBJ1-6	CASSDSTDRANSPLHF	TGTGCCAGCAGTGACTCGACAGACAGGGCTAATTCACCCCTCCACTTT
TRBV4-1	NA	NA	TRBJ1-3	CASSTRGSGNTIYF	TGCGCCAGCAGCACCCGCGGCTCTGGAAACACCATATATTTT
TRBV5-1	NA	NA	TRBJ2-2	CASRRGRVSTGELFF	TGCGCCAGCAGAAGAGGGCGAGTGAGCACCGGGGAGCTGTTTTTT
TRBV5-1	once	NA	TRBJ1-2	CASSLEGAYGYTF	TGCGCCAGCAGCTTGGAAGGGGCCTATGGCTACACCTTC
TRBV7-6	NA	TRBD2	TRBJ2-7	CASSLGQAGATYEQYF	TGTGCCAGCAGCTTAGGCCAAGCGGGGGCCACCTACGAGCAGTACTTC
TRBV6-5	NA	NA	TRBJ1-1	CASSTGGRNTEAFF	TGTGCCAGCAGTACGGGGGGTCGGAACACTGAAGCTTTCTTT
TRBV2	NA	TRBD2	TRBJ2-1	CASSEWYMGTTYNEQFF	TGTGCCAGCAGTGAATGGTATATGGGGACTACCTACAATGAGCAGTTCTTC
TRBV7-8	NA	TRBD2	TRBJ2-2	CASSLGYRASGSTNTGELFF	TGTGCCAGCAGCTTAGGATATCGGGCTAGCGGGAGTACGAACACCGGGGAGCTGTTTTTT
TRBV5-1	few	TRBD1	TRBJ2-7	CASSPLPGQRGPSYEQYF	TGCGCCAGCAGCCCCCTCCCGGGACAGAGGGGGCCCTCCTACGAGCAGTACTTC
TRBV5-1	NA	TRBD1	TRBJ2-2	CASSDVIGDRVSAGELFF	TGCGCCAGCAGCGACGTAATAGGGGACAGGGTTTCTGCCGGGGAGCTGTTTTTT
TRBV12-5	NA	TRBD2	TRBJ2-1	CASGLVQSGTSFFNEQFF	TGTGCTAGTGGTTTGGTACAATCCGGGACTAGCTTCTTCAATGAGCAGTTCTTC
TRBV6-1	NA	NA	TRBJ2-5	CASSVNQETQYF	TGTGCCAGCAGTGTAAACCAAGAGACCCAGTACTTC
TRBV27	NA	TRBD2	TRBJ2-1	CASSLMGEGSNEQFF	TGTGCCAGCAGTTTAATGGGGGAGGGCTCCAATGAGCAGTTCTTC
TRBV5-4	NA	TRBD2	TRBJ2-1	CASSWGLASNNEQFF	TGTGCCAGCAGCTGGGGACTAGCGTCTAACAATGAGCAGTTCTTC
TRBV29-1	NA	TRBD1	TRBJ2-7	CSVGRGQSYEQYF	TGCAGCGTTGGTAGGGGACAGTCGTACGAGCAGTACTTC
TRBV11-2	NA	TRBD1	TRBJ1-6	CASSLVQGTSPLHF	TGTGCCAGCAGCTTAGTACAGGGGACCTCACCCCTCCACTTT
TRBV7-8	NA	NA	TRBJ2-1	CASSLPTNHEQFF	TGTGCCAGCAGCTTGCCTACCAACCATGAGCAGTTCTTC
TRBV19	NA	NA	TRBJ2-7	CASRESGKYEQYF	TGTGCCAGTCGGGAGAGTGGGAAGTACGAGCAGTACTTC
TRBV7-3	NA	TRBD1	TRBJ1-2	CASSLTGGDGYTF	TGTGCCAGCAGCTTAACAGGGGGCGACGGCTACACCTTC
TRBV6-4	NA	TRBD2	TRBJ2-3	CASSVTSGSTDTQYF	TGTGCCAGCAGTGTGACTAGCGGGAGCACAGATACGCAGTATTTT
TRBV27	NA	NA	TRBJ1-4	CASRGYGANEKLFF	TGTGCCAGCAGAGGTTACGGGGCTAATGAAAAACTGTTTTTT
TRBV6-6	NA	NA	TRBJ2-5	CASSRFSAGGETQYF	TGTGCCAGCAGCCGATTCAGCGCTGGAGGAGAGACCCAGTACTTC
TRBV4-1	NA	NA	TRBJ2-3	CASSRGGRYADTQYF	TGCGCCAGCAGCCGGGGGGGCCGGTATGCAGATACGCAGTATTTT
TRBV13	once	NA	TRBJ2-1	CASSPPGGLSYNEQFF	TGTGCCAGCAGCCCGCCCGGGGGGCTATCCTACAATGAGCAGTTCTTC
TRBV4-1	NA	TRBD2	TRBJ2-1	CASSQVYRSGGTYNEQFF	TGCGCCAGCAGCCAAGTATATCGAAGCGGGGGGACCTACAATGAGCAGTTCTTC
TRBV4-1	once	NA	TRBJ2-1	CASSQLVGRVGYEQFF	TGCGCCAGCAGCCAACTCGTGGGCAGGGTGGGGTATGAGCAGTTCTTC
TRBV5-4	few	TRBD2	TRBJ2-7	CAGGSGAAAEQYF	TGTGCCGGGGGGAGCGGGGCGGCTGCCGAGCAGTACTTC
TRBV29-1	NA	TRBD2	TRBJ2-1	CSVEDQRAGLAGSEQFF	TGCAGCGTTGAAGATCAGCGAGCGGGACTAGCGGGGAGTGAGCAGTTCTTC
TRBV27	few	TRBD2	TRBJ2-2	CASSFSGRAHTGELFF	TGTGCCAGCAGTTTCAGCGGGAGGGCGCACACCGGGGAGCTGTTTTTT
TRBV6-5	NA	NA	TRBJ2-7	CASSYSGGSYEQYF	TGTGCCAGCAGTTACTCCGGCGGGTCCTACGAGCAGTACTTC
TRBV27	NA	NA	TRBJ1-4	CASSLSPTGLGEKLFF	TGTGCCAGCAGTTTATCCCCGACAGGATTGGGGGAAAAACTGTTTTTT
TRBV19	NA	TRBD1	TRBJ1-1	CASSLTGGGTEAFF	TGTGCCAGTAGTTTGACAGGGGGGGGCACTGAAGCTTTCTTT
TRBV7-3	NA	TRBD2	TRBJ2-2	CASSLVAGEIDTGELFF	TGTGCCAGCAGCTTGGTAGCGGGAGAAATTGACACCGGGGAGCTGTTTTTT
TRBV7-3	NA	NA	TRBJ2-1	CASSLGGKVYNEQFF	TGTGCCAGCAGCTTAGGGGGGAAGGTATACAATGAGCAGTTCTTC
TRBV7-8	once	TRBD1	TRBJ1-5	CASSLKPGTAVDPQHF	TGTGCCAGCAGCTTAAAACCCGGGACAGCCGTCGATCCCCAGCATTTT
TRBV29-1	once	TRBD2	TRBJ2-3	CSVVAGREDTQYF	TGCAGCGTTGTAGCGGGGAGGGAAGATACGCAGTATTTT
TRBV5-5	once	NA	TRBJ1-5	CASSLRDWGNQPQHF	TGTGCCAGCAGCCTCAGGGATTGGGGCAATCAGCCCCAGCATTTT
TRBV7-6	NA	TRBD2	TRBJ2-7	CASSYRDYSYEQYF	TGTGCCAGCAGCTACCGGGACTACTCCTACGAGCAGTACTTC
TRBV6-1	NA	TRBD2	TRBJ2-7	CASSEKALTLTTSGGWYEQYF	TGTGCCAGCAGTGAAAAAGCCCTCACCCTAACGACTAGCGGGGGATGGTACGAGCAGTACTTC
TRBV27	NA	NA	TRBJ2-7	CASSSGYHEQYF	TGTGCCAGCAGTTCAGGGTATCACGAGCAGTACTTC
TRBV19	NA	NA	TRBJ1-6	CASSITRNSPLHF	TGTGCCAGTAGTATAACACGAAATTCACCCCTCCACTTT
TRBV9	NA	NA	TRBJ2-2	CASSTDLTGVALLTGELFF	TGTGCCAGCAGCACGGACCTAACGGGAGTTGCGCTTTTAACCGGGGAGCTGTTTTTT